This T cell receptor beta chain emerged from a study of response to subunit inactivated influenza vaccine. Whole-study results and caveats: The study's authors posited that every seasonal influenza vaccination enlists few new T cells.

From germline, CDR1 is SGHTA and CDR2 FQGNSA. This CDR3 contains 14 residues. The junction had 1 base not matched to a gene; V was cut back by 3 bases and J by 3 bases. TCRdb re-derived calls from the RT-PCR reads in MiXCR, one entry per CDR3 protein. The sample includes 550,000 to 800,000 distinct CDR3 sequences, about a sixth seen only once; the top ten take about 9.9%. This clonotype has just a few counts. The antigen is unknown. This specimen consisted of PBMCs from blood, obtained 12 days after vaccination. This rearrangement joins TRBV7-2 to TRBJ1-3; TRBD1 aligns across 8 bases. The sequence came from a man aged 50-60 years who received an inactivated influenza vaccine. The CDR3 bases are TGTGCCAGCAGCTTTACAGGGGGTGGAAACACCATATATTTT. Amino acid sequence: CASSFTGGGNTIYF.